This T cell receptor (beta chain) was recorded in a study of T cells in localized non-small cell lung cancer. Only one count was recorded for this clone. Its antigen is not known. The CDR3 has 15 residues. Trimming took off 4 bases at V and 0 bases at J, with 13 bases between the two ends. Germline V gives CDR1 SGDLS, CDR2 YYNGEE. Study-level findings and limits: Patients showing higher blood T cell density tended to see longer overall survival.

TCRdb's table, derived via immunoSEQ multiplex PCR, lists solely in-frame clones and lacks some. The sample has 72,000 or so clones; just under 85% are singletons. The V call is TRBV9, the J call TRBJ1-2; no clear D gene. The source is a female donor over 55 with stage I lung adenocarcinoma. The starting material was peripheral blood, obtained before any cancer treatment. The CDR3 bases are TGTGCCAGCAGCCAGTATATGGGTTCTAACTATGGCTACACCTTC. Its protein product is CASSQYMGSNYGYTF.